This T cell receptor beta chain was identified during a study of T cells in Graves' hyperthyroidism and ophthalmopathy. Germline V gene lookup returns CDR1 MGHRA and CDR2 YSYEKL. This CDR3 is built from 15 residues. The ends lost 3 bases at V and 4 bases at J; junction bases unmatched: 3. Using RNA transcripts as the source, TCR beta CDR3 regions were amplified. Using the HTBI primer set, a first-round RT-PCR was run on the TCR CDR3. TCRdb re-derived calls from the multiplex PCR reads in MiXCR, one entry per CDR3 protein. The sample shows hundreds of thousands of distinct CDR3 sequences, less than 25% of them seen only once. This clonotype occurred a few times.

The chain links TRBV4-1 to TRBJ2-1; TRBD1 matches at 10 bases. The source is a man aged 30 to 39 with Graves' ophthalmopathy. Sequencing was performed on blood. CDR3 loop: CASSQGQGIYNEQFF. In nucleotides, the CDR3 is TGCGCCAGCAGCCAGGGACAGGGGATTTACAATGAGCAGTTCTTC.